One and the same sample provided the 21 T cell receptor beta chains below, sequenced in a study of T cell repertoires in cytomegalovirus infection. The antigens these receptors bind are not known. TCRdb reanalysed the reads using MiXCR and keeps one entry per CDR3 protein. In the table there are 680,000 or so distinct CDR3 sequences, roughly a third of which are singletons. The starting material was cultured PBMCs, obtained from culture after CMV antigen stimulation. All receptors derive from a human donor in good health (CMV status not recorded). Some clones in this sample may be carry-over from other donors' samples.

This clonotype was observed once. The chain recombines TRBV28 with TRBJ2-3, with TRBD2 identical over 8 bases. With 6 bases clipped from V and 6 bases from J, the junction kept 8 bases outside the gene matches. The germline gives CDR1 MDHEN, CDR2 SYDVKM. The CDR3 is made up of 14 amino acids. The CDR3 DNA reads TGTGCCAGCAGCCGTAGCGGGGCGAAGGATACGCAGTATTTT. Protein product: CASSRSGAKDTQYF. Filled out from reference TRBV28 and TRBJ2-3, the complete variable domain reads DVKVTQSSRYLVKRTGEKVFLECVQDMDHENMFWYRQDPGLGLRLIYFSYDVKMKEKGDIPEGYSVSREKKERFSLILESASTNQTSMYLCASSRSGAKDTQYFGPGTRLTVL.

This clonotype was seen a handful of times. This rearrangement joins TRBV5-1 to TRBJ1-6, with TRBD1 as a possible D gene (5 bases). This CDR3 is 15 amino acids long. V was trimmed by 3 bases and J by 7 bases, leaving 14 bases between them. Germline V gives CDR1 SGHRS, CDR2 YFSETQ. The CDR3 sequence: CASSWDGTINSPLHF. The CDR3 coding sequence is TGCGCCAGCAGCTGGGACGGGACGATAAATTCACCCCTCCACTTT.

This clonotype was seen ten or more times. The gene calls are TRBV4-1 and TRBJ1-1; D uncertain. Trimming took off 1 base at V and 4 bases at J, with 7 bases between the two ends. This CDR3 is built from 13 residues. CDR1 is MGHRA and CDR2 is YSYEKL in the germline V gene. The CDR3 here is CASSQGTRTEAFF. CDR3 nucleotides: TGCGCCAGCAGCCAAGGCACTCGCACTGAAGCTTTCTTT.

The rearrangement uses TRBV4-1 and TRBJ2-2; D ambiguous. Between the trimmed V and J ends, which lost 3 bases and 7 bases, there was a span of 6 bases. This CDR3 comprises 12 residues. Germline values: CDR1 MGHRA, CDR2 YSYEKL. CDR3 nucleotide sequence: TGCGCCAGCAGCCACCTTAACGGGGAGCTGTTTTTT. It codes for CASSHLNGELFF.

This rearrangement joins TRBV7-8 to TRBJ2-3, with TRBD2 matching over 7 bases. V was clipped by 2 bases and J by 0 bases; unmatched bases: 11. Germline V gene lookup returns CDR1 SGHVS and CDR2 FQNEAQ. The CDR3 sequence is 18 residues long. CDR3 sequence reads: CASSLLAGGISSTDTQYF. The CDR3 DNA reads as TGTGCCAGCAGCTTATTAGCGGGCGGGATATCGAGCACAGATACGCAGTATTTT.

The chain joins TRBV6-5 to TRBJ2-2, with D perhaps assigned TRBD1 or TRBD2 (6 bases each). Germline values: CDR1 MNHEY, CDR2 SVGAGI. The CDR3 totals 13 residues. V dropped 6 bases and J dropped 4 bases, with 9 bases sitting between them. In nucleotides, the CDR3 is TGTGCCAGCAGCCCGGGGGCCACCGGGGAGCTGTTTTTT. Amino acids: CASSPGATGELFF.

As concerns this clonotype: An end of the junction differs from the germline gene, which may be a read error. The chain carries TRBV5-3 and TRBJ1-1; no reliable D call. TRBV5-3 is identified as an open reading frame with a role that is uncertain. This CDR3 spans 15 amino acids. CDR3 in amino acids: CASSLGPSDGTEAFF. CDR3 sequence (DNA): TGTGCCAGCAGCTTAGGACCATCCGACGGCACTGAAGCTTTCTTT.

The chain employs TRBV3-1 and TRBJ2-4, with D unresolved. The CDR3 is 13 amino acids. V was shortened by 8 bases and J by 3 bases, with 11 bases between the two germline ends. Germline CDR1 LGHDT, CDR2 YNNKEL (reference sequence). The CDR3 region is CASRGRLKNIQYF. The CDR3 DNA reads TGTGCCAGCCGCGGACGGCTCAAAAACATTCAGTACTTC.

This rearrangement joins TRBV4-2 to TRBJ1-4; no clear D. Germline CDR1 and CDR2: LGHNA and YNFKEQ. The CDR3 covers 12 residues. Trimming took off 6 bases at V and 5 bases at J, with 7 bases between the two ends. CDR3: CASSRRNEKLFF. CDR3 in DNA: TGTGCCAGCAGTCGGAGAAATGAAAAACTGTTTTTT.

This clonotype was found a few times. V usage is TRBV12-3 or TRBV12-4 and J usage is TRBJ2-3; either TRBD1 or TRBD2 may fit D (7 bases each). V dropped 3 bases and J dropped 5 bases, with 24 bases sitting between them. The CDR3 loop spans 18 amino acids. The CDR3 spells CASSLRPGGLFYRDTQYF. The DNA for the CDR3 is TGTGCCAGCAGTTTGAGGCCAGGGGGACTATTTTATCGAGATACGCAGTATTTT.

V is TRBV11-2 and J is TRBJ2-3, with 15 positions matching TRBD2. Trimming cost V 6 bases and J 1 base; bases outside gene matches: 5. Germline V gene sequence: CDR1 SGHAT, CDR2 FQNNGV. This CDR3 region has 17 residues. The CDR3 sequence: CASRGLAGGPGTDTQYF. CDR3 DNA sequence: TGTGCCAGCAGAGGACTAGCGGGAGGGCCTGGCACAGATACGCAGTATTTT.

The chain employs TRBV6-1 and TRBJ1-2, with D perhaps matching TRBD1 (6 bases). Germline CDR1 reads MNHNS; CDR2 reads SASEGT. Trimming removed 3 bases at V and 4 bases at J, with 18 bases between. This CDR3 is built from 16 residues. CDR3 sequence: CASSEGVGGGGYGYTF. In nucleotides, the CDR3 is TGTGCCAGCAGTGAGGGAGTTGGGGGCGGGGGCTATGGCTACACCTTC.

The sample holds many counts of this clonotype. The chain is built from TRBV7-2 and TRBJ1-1; D not certain. V gave up 2 bases and J gave up 0 bases, with 7 bases separating them. There are 14 residues in the CDR3. The germline V gene has CDR1 SGHTA and CDR2 FQGNSA. CDR3 loop: CASSLPVLNTEAFF. CDR3 in DNA: TGTGCCAGCAGCTTACCTGTGTTGAACACTGAAGCTTTCTTT.

The chain carries TRBV20-1 and TRBJ2-5; weak D call: TRBD2 (6 bases). CDR1 is DFQATT and CDR2 is SNEGSKA in the germline V gene (reference sequence). The CDR3 has 14 amino acids. V lost 3 bases and J lost 4, with 15 bases in between. CDR3 protein: CSASLAGPRETQYF. Here the CDR3 DNA reads TGCAGTGCTAGTTTGGCGGGACCGCGAGAGACCCAGTACTTC.

The chain couples TRBV6-2 or TRBV6-3 to TRBJ2-5; 11 bases align to TRBD2. Germline-derived CDR1 and CDR2 are MNHEY and SVGEGT. V trimming: 4 bases; J trimming: 2 bases; junction bases outside the gene matches: 9. The CDR3 loop spans 17 amino acids. The CDR3 region has the DNA TGTGCCAGCAGTTCGCCAGGGGGACTAGCGGCTCAAGAGACCCAGTACTTC. The encoded protein is CASSSPGGLAAQETQYF.

This clonotype has at least ten counts. The rearrangement links TRBV12-3 or TRBV12-4 to TRBJ1-2, with D uncertain. V lost 4 bases and J 6 bases, leaving 12 bases between the germline ends. This CDR3 is built from 13 residues. CDR3 sequence: CASSYAGSDGYTF. The CDR3 coding sequence is TGTGCCAGCAGTTATGCGGGGAGTGATGGCTACACCTTC.

Only a few counts were recorded for this clonotype. V and J are TRBV6-1 and TRBJ2-3; the match to TRBD1 covers 7 bases. This CDR3 has 15 amino acids. Germline V gene lookup returns CDR1 MNHNS and CDR2 SASEGT. V shed 6 bases and J 2 bases; nucleotides not matched to a gene: 8. The CDR3 DNA sequence: TGTGCCAGCAGACCCATAGGACAGGCCACAGATACGCAGTATTTT. Translated, it gives CASRPIGQATDTQYF.

The chain uses TRBV7-9 and TRBJ2-1, with 11 positions matching TRBD2. Germline CDR1 is SEHNR and CDR2 is FQNEAQ (reference sequence). This CDR3 has 15 residues. V was pared by 5 bases and J by 8 bases, with 8 bases of the junction left unmatched. The CDR3 nucleotides read TGTGCCAGCAGCATACTCAGACTAGCGGGATATGAGCAGTTCTTC. It yields the protein CASSILRLAGYEQFF.

V gene TRBV6-5 combines with J gene TRBJ2-7; D may be TRBD1 or TRBD2 (5 bases each). The ends were cut back, 6 bases at V and 7 bases at J, with 13 bases in the middle. This CDR3 spans 12 amino acids. Germline CDR1 and CDR2: MNHEY and SVGAGI. CDR3 residues: CASSRDGWEQYF. CDR3 DNA sequence: TGTGCCAGCAGCCGGGACGGCTGGGAGCAGTACTTC.

The chain links TRBV5-6 to TRBJ2-1; D unresolved. This CDR3 contains 16 residues. Germline assignment: CDR1 SGHDT and CDR2 YYEEEE. V was trimmed by 4 bases and J by 0 bases, leaving 14 bases between them. CDR3 DNA: TGTGCCAGCAGCCCGGTGGTGGGCAGCTCCTACAATGAGCAGTTCTTC. Its protein product is CASSPVVGSSYNEQFF.

This clonotype was found a few times. The chain employs TRBV20-1 and TRBJ1-5; 7 bases fit TRBD1. V lost 4 bases and J lost 6; bases outside the gene matches: 6. The CDR3 length is 13 residues. Germline CDR1 is DFQATT and CDR2 is SNEGSKA (reference sequence). The CDR3 region is CSANRDSVQPQHF. The CDR3 nucleotides read TGCAGTGCTAACCGGGACAGCGTTCAGCCCCAGCATTTT.